This T cell receptor (beta chain) originates from a study of graft-versus-host responses after intestinal transplantation. Study-wide context: Recipients had transplants, and these were multivisceral, liver-intestinal, or isolated intestinal. Findings of the study overall: There were GvH clones found in recipient marrow, and some of them appeared first in ileum or blood. Graft-donor T cell macrochimerism coincided with high graft-versus-host to host-versus-graft clonal ratios in allografts.

Germline assignment: CDR1 SGHAT and CDR2 FQDESV (reference sequence). This CDR3 has 14 residues. Trimming removed 4 bases from V and 5 bases from J; junction bases left unmatched: 5. A word on this clone: The antigen remains undetermined.

Measured with immunoSEQ multiplex PCR; TCRdb has only the in-frame clones, and not every one. The table shows more than 80,000 clones, with roughly 90% occurring only once. This receptor was taken from a human donor who was the organ donor for an intestinal transplant. The V gene is TRBV11-1, the J gene TRBJ2-7, with 10 positions matching TRBD2. Sequenced material: unstimulated CD4+ T cells sorted from spleen or lymph node cells, taken before transplant. The CDR3 is CASSYTSGVDEQYF. CDR3 nucleotides: TGTGCCAGCAGCTATACTAGCGGGGTGGACGAGCAGTACTTC. Full variable domain (rest looked up from reference TRBV11-1 and TRBJ2-7): EAEVAQSPRYKITEKSQAVAFWCDPISGHATLYWYRQILGQGPELLVQFQDESVVDDSQLPKDRFSAERLKGVDSTLKIQPAELGDSAMYLCASSYTSGVDEQYFGPGTRLTVT.